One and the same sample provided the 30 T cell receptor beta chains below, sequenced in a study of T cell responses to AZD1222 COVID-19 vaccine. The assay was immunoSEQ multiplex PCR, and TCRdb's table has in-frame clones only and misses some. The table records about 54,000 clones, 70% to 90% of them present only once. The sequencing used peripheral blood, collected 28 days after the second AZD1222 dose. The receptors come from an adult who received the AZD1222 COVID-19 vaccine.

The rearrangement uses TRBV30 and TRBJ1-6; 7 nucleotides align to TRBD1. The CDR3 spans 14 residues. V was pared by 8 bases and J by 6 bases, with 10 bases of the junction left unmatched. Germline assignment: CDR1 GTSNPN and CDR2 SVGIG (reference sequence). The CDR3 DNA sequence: TGTGCCCGAAACCGGGACAGTCTTAATTCACCCCTCCACTTT. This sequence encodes CARNRDSLNSPLHF.

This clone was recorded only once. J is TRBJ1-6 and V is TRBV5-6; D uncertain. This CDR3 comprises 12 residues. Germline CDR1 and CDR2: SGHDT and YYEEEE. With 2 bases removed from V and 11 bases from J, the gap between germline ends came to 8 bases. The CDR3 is CASSLPEAPLHF. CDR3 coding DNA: TGTGCCAGCAGCTTACCGGAGGCACCCCTCCACTTT.

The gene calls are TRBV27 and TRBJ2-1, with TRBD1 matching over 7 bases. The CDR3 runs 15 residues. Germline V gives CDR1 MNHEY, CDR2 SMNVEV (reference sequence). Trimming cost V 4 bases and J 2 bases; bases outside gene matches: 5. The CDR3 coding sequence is TGTGCCAGCAGTTCTAGGCAGGGGGCCTACAATGAGCAGTTCTTC. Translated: CASSSRQGAYNEQFF.

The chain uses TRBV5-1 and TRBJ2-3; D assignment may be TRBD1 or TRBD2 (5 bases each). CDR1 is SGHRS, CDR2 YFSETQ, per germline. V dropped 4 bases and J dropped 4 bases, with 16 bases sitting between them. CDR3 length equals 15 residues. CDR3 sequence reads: CASSPGTPTADTQYF. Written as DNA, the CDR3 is TGCGCCAGCAGCCCCGGGACCCCTACGGCAGATACGCAGTATTTT.

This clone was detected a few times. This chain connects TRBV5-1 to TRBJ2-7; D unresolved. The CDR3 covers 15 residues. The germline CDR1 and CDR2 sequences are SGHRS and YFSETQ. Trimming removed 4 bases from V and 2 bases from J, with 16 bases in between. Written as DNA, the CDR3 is TGCGCCAGCAGCGCTTCACTGGACGTACCCTACGAGCAGTACTTC. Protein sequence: CASSASLDVPYEQYF.

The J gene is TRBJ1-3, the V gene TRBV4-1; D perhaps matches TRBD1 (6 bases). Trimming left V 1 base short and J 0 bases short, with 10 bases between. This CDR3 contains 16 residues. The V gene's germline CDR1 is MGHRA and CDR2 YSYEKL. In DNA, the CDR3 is TGCGCCAGCAGCCAAGGCCAGGGGACCTCTGGAAACACCATATATTTT. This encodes CASSQGQGTSGNTIYF.

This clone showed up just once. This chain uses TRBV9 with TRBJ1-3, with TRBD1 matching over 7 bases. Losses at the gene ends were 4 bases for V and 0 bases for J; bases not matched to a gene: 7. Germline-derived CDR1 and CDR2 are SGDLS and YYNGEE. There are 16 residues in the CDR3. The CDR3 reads CASSPGQALSGNTIYF. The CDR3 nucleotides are TGTGCCAGCAGCCCAGGACAGGCTCTCTCTGGAAACACCATATATTTT.

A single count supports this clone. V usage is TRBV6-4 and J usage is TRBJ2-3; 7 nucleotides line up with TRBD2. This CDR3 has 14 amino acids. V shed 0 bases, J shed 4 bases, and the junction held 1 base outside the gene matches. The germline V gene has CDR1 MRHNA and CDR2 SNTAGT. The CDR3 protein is CASSDSGGADTQYF. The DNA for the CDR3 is TGTGCCAGCAGTGACTCGGGAGGGGCAGATACGCAGTATTTT.

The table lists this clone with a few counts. The CDR3 is CASSPQNQPQHF. The DNA of the CDR3 is TGTGCCAGTAGTCCACAGAATCAGCCCCAGCATTTT. The V and J genes are TRBV19 and TRBJ1-5, with D uncertain. V gave up 5 bases and J gave up 4 bases, with 6 bases separating them. Germline CDR1 and CDR2: LNHDA and SQIVND (reference sequence). The CDR3 covers 12 residues.

DNA for the CDR3: TGTGCCAGTAGTATCTTCCAACGGGGGACGTACACAGATACGCAGTATTTT. This codes for CASSIFQRGTYTDTQYF. The chain combines TRBV19 with TRBJ2-3, with D possibly TRBD2 on 6 matching bases. The V gene's germline CDR1 is LNHDA and CDR2 SQIVND (reference sequence). This CDR3 comprises 17 residues. The V end lost 3 bases, the J end lost 2 bases, and 18 bases lay between the germline ends. Using reference TRBV19 and TRBJ2-3 for the parts outside the CDR3, the full variable domain is DGGITQSPKYLFRKEGQNVTLSCEQNLNHDAMYWYRQDPGQGLRLIYYSQIVNDFQKGDIAEGYSVSREKKESFPLTVTSAQKNPTAFYLCASSIFQRGTYTDTQYFGPGTRLTVL.

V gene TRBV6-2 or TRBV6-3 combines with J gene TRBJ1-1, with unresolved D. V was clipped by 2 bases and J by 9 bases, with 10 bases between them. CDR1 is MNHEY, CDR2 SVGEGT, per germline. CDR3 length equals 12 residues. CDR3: CASSYEARKAFF. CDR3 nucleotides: TGTGCCAGCAGTTACGAGGCCAGGAAAGCTTTCTTT.

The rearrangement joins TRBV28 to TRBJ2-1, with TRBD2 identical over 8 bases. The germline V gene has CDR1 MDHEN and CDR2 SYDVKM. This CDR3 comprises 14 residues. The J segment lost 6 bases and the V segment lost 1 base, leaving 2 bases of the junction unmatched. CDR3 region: CASSLLAGSNEQFF. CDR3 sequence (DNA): TGTGCCAGCAGTTTATTAGCGGGAAGCAATGAGCAGTTCTTC.

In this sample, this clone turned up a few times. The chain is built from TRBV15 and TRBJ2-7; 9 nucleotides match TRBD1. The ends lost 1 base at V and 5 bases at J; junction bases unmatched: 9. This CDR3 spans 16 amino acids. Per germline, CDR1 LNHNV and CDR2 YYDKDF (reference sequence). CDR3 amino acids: CATSRVPGQGSDEQYF. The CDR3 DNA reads TGTGCCACCAGCAGAGTCCCGGGACAGGGTTCCGACGAGCAGTACTTC.

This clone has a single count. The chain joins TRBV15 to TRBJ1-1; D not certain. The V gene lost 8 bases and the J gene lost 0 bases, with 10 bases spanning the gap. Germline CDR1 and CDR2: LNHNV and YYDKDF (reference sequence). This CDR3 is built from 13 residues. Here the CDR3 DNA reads TGTGCCACCGGAGGAGGTATGAACACTGAAGCTTTCTTT. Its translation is CATGGGMNTEAFF.

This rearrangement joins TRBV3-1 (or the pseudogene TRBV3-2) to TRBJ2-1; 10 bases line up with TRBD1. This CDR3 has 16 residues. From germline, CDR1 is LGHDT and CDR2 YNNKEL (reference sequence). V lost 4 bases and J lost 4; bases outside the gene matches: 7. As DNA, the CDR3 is TGTGCCAGCAGCCCCTGGACAGGGGGGTCTTACAATGAGCAGTTCTTC. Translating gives CASSPWTGGSYNEQFF.

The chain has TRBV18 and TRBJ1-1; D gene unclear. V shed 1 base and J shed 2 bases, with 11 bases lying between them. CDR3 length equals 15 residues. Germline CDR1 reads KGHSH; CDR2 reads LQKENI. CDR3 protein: CASSPREESNTEAFF. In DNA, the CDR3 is TGTGCCAGCTCACCACGGGAGGAAAGTAACACTGAAGCTTTCTTT.

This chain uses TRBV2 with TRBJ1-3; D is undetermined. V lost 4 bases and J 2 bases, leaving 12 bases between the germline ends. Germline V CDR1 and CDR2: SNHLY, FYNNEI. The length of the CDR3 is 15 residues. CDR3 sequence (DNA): TGTGCCAGCAGTGCCTCGGTAGGGACTGGAAACACCATATATTTT. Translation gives CASSASVGTGNTIYF.

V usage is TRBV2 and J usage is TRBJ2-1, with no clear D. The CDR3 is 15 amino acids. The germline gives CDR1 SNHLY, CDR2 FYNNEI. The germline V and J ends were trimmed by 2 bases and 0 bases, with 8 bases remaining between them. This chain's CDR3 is CASSENPSSYNEQFF. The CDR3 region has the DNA TGTGCCAGCAGTGAAAACCCGAGCTCCTACAATGAGCAGTTCTTC.

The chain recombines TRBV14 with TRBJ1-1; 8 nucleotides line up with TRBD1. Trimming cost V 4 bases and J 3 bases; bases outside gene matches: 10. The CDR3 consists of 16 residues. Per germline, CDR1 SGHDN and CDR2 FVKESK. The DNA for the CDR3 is TGTGCCAGCAGCCCCCTTGGACAGGGAGCGGACACTGAAGCTTTCTTT. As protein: CASSPLGQGADTEAFF. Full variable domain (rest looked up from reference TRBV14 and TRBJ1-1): EAGVTQFPSHSVIEKGQTVTLRCDPISGHDNLYWYRRVMGKEIKFLLHFVKESKQDESGMPNNRFLAERTGGTYSTLKVQPAELEDSGVYFCASSPLGQGADTEAFFGQGTRLTVV.

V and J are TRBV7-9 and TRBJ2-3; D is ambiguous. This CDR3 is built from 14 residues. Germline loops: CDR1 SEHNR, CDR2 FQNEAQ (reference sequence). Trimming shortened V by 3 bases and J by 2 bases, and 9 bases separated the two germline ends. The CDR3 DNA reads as TGTGCCAGCAGCTTCCCACAGTCCACAGATACGCAGTATTTT. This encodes CASSFPQSTDTQYF.

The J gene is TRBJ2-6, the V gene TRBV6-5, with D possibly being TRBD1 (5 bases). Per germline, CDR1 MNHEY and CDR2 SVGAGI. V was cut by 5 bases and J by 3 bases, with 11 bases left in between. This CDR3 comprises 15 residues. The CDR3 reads CASSRSRDGANVLTF. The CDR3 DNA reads TGTGCCAGCAGTAGGTCCAGGGATGGGGCCAACGTCCTGACTTTC.

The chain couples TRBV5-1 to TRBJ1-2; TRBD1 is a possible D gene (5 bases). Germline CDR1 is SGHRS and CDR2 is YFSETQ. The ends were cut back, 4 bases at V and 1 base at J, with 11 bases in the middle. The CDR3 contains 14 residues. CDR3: CASSPAGNNYGYTF. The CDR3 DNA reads TGCGCCAGCAGCCCGGCAGGGAATAACTATGGCTACACCTTC.

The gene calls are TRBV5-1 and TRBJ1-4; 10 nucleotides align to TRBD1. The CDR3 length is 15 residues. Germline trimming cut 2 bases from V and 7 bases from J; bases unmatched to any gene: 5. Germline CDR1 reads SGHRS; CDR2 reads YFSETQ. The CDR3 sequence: CASSFAGQGSEKLFF. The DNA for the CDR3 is TGCGCCAGCAGCTTCGCGGGACAGGGGAGTGAAAAACTGTTTTTT.

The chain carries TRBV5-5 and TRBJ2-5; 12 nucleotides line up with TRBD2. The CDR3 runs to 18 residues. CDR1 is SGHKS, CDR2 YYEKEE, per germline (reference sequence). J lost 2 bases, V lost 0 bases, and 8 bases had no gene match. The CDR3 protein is CASSLVASGGARQETQYF. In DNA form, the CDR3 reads TGTGCCAGCAGCTTGGTGGCTAGCGGGGGGGCGAGGCAAGAGACCCAGTACTTC.

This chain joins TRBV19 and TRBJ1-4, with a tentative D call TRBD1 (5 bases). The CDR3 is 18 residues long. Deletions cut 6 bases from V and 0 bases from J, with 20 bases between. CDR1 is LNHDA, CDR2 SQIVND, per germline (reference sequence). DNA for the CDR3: TGTGCCAGTAGGCCCGCCTGGACATCGACCGCAACTAATGAAAAACTGTTTTTT. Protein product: CASRPAWTSTATNEKLFF.

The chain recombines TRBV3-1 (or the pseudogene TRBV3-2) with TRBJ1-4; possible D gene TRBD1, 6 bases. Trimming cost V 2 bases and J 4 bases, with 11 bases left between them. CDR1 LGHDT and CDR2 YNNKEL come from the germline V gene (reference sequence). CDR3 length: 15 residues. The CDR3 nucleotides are TGTGCCAGCAGCCAAAGGGGGGGCATTAATGAAAAACTGTTTTTT. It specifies CASSQRGGINEKLFF.

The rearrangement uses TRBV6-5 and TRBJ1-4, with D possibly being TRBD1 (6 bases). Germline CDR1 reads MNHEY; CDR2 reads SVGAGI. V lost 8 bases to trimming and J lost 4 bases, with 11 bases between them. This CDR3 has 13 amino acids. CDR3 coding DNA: TGTGCCAGCGGGGGGCTTAGTAATGAAAAACTGTTTTTT. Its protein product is CASGGLSNEKLFF.

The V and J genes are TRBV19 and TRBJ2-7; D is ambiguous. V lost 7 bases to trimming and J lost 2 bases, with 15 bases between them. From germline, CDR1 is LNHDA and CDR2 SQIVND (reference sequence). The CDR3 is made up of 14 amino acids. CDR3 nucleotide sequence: TGTGCCAGTACCCGGGCAGGCCTTCCCTACGAGCAGTACTTC. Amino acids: CASTRAGLPYEQYF.

The CDR3 spells CASSQEFTGSTNTIYF. The CDR3 bases are TGTGCCAGCAGCCAAGAGTTCACAGGCAGTACGAACACCATATATTTT. The V and J genes are TRBV4-2 and TRBJ1-3; weak D call: TRBD1 (5 bases). Germline CDR1 LGHNA, CDR2 YNFKEQ. Trimming removed 0 bases at V and 7 bases at J, with 16 bases between. The CDR3 length is 16 residues.

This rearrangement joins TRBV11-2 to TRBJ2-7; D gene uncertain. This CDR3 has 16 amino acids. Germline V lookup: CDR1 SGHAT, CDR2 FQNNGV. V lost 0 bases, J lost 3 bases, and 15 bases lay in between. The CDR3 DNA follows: TGTGCCAGCAGCTTAGATCGTACCCAGACACGCTACGAGCAGTACTTC. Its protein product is CASSLDRTQTRYEQYF.